What follows are 24 T cell receptor beta chains derived from one specimen sequenced in a study of blood T cell repertoires in COVID-19 (dated by TCRdb to about 2020). The library was obtained by the immunoSEQ multiplex PCR assay. TCRdb re-hosts the immuneACCESS table, in-frame sequences only. Its copies lack some clones; in the studies checked, an unresolved V gene accounts for under half of them, and the cause for the rest is not known. The table for this sample lists about 180,000 clones; about 87% of them were counted only once. The ten largest clones take up roughly 3.7% of the sample. The sequenced sample consisted of peripheral blood. The source is a woman aged 30 to 39 with acute or convalescent COVID-19.

This rearrangement joins TRBV30 to TRBJ1-2; 9 bases line up with TRBD1. V lost 3 bases and J lost 6; bases outside the gene matches: 2. Germline CDR1 reads GTSNPN; CDR2 reads SVGIG (reference sequence). CDR3 length: 12 amino acids. CDR3 sequence (DNA): TGTGCCTGGAGCCGGACAGGGGATGGCTACACCTTC. It translates to CAWSRTGDGYTF.

As regards this clone: A read error may account for a junction end that differs from germline. The J gene is TRBJ2-7, the V gene TRBV3-1 (or the pseudogene TRBV3-2), with D tentatively TRBD2 (7 bases). The CDR3 consists of 13 residues. The V gene's germline CDR1 is LGHDT and CDR2 YNNKEL (reference sequence). This CDR3 reads CAGSQVRGGEQYF. The DNA for the CDR3 is TGTGCCGGCAGCCAAGTCAGGGGAGGGGAGCAGTACTTC.

The chain carries TRBV6-1 and TRBJ1-5, with 7 bases that match TRBD1. V lost 3 bases to trimming and J lost 0 bases; unmatched junction nucleotides: 11. Germline lookup yields CDR1 MNHNS and CDR2 SASEGT. This CDR3 has 18 residues. In nucleotides, the CDR3 is TGTGCCAGCAGTGATGATCGATTCGGGACAGATAGCAATCAGCCCCAGCATTTT. Protein sequence: CASSDDRFGTDSNQPQHF.

V and J are TRBV4-2 and TRBJ2-1, with D possibly TRBD1 on 6 matching bases. Trimming cost V 4 bases and J 7 bases, with 14 bases left between them. There are 14 residues in the CDR3. Germline CDR1 is LGHNA and CDR2 is YNFKEQ. CDR3 in amino acids: CASSPQGPRNEQFF. The CDR3 nucleotides read TGTGCCAGCAGCCCACAGGGTCCCAGGAATGAGCAGTTCTTC.

The sample holds a few counts of this clone. J is TRBJ2-2 and V is TRBV2; tentative D call: TRBD2 (7 bases). From germline, CDR1 is SNHLY and CDR2 FYNNEI. Trimming pared 5 bases from V and 4 bases from J, leaving 14 bases between. The CDR3 runs 15 residues. CDR3 protein: CASSPTGRGTGELFF. The CDR3 bases are TGTGCCAGCAGTCCCACAGGGAGGGGCACCGGGGAGCTGTTTTTT. The full variable domain, completed using reference TRBV2 and TRBJ2-2, is EPEVTQTPSHQVTQMGQEVILRCVPISNHLYFYWYRQILGQKVEFLVSFYNNEISEKSEIFDDQFSVERPDGSNFTLKIRSTKLEDSAMYFCASSPTGRGTGELFFGEGSRLTVL.

The chain combines TRBV5-1 with TRBJ2-1; 7 nucleotides agree with TRBD1. The germline V gene has CDR1 SGHRS and CDR2 YFSETQ. CDR3 length equals 17 residues. Trimming at V came to 4 bases and at J to 0 bases, leaving 10 bases not matched to a gene. The CDR3 here is CASSMRGGTRSYNEQFF. The CDR3 nucleotides are TGCGCCAGCAGCATGAGAGGGGGCACACGCTCCTACAATGAGCAGTTCTTC.

This chain joins TRBV5-4 and TRBJ2-1; a weak D match, TRBD1 (5 bases). The CDR3 covers 15 residues. V gave up 3 bases and J gave up 2 bases, with 12 bases separating them. In germline, CDR1 is SGHNT, CDR2 YYREEE (reference sequence). The CDR3 bases are TGTGCCAGCAGCTACTCGGCAGGGACCTACAATGAGCAGTTCTTC. This codes for CASSYSAGTYNEQFF.

The V call is TRBV18, the J call TRBJ2-1, with TRBD1 identical over 9 bases. V dropped 0 bases and J dropped 8; count of bases not matched to a gene: 5. The CDR3 is 15 amino acids. Germline loops: CDR1 KGHSH, CDR2 LQKENI. The CDR3 region is CASSPPAGQGYEQFF. The DNA for the CDR3 is TGTGCCAGCTCACCACCGGCCGGACAGGGGTATGAGCAGTTCTTC.

The rearrangement joins TRBV29-1 to TRBJ2-3, with D unresolved. The CDR3 runs to 13 residues. CDR1 and CDR2 (germline): SQVTM, ANQGSEA. Between the trimmed V and J ends, which lost 6 bases and 0 bases, there was a span of 10 bases. The CDR3 loop reads CSVVSPSTDTQYF. CDR3 sequence (DNA): TGCAGCGTCGTTAGCCCGAGCACAGATACGCAGTATTTT.

This clone is a singleton in its sample. This sequence joins TRBV2 and TRBJ2-3; D not certain. V lost 9 bases and J lost 0, with 16 bases in between. CDR3 length equals 15 residues. Germline V gives CDR1 SNHLY, CDR2 FYNNEI. CDR3 loop: CASISEETSTDTQYF. The CDR3 DNA follows: TGTGCCAGTATCTCCGAAGAAACTAGCACAGATACGCAGTATTTT.

This chain joins TRBV2 and TRBJ2-7; TRBD1 is a possible D gene (6 bases). The length of the CDR3 is 16 residues. The V end was cut by 0 bases, the J end by 0 bases, with 12 bases between. Per the germline V gene, CDR1 is SNHLY and CDR2 is FYNNEI. The CDR3 DNA sequence: TGTGCCAGCAGTGAAGCGGGGGCCATTAGCTCCTACGAGCAGTACTTC. Residues: CASSEAGAISSYEQYF.

The chain has TRBV7-9 and TRBJ2-1; D is ambiguous. From germline, CDR1 is SEHNR and CDR2 FQNEAQ (reference sequence). This CDR3 region has 11 residues. The DNA of the CDR3 is TGTGCAAGCTACTCCTACAATGAGCAGTTCTTC. The encoded protein is CASYSYNEQFF.

The rearrangement joins TRBV9 to TRBJ2-3; no firm D call. This CDR3 region has 13 residues. The V gene lost 0 bases and the J gene lost 4 bases, with 6 bases spanning the gap. In germline, CDR1 is SGDLS, CDR2 YYNGEE. Here the CDR3 reads CASSVVLADTQYF. CDR3 nucleotide sequence: TGTGCCAGCAGCGTAGTTCTTGCAGATACGCAGTATTTT.

The chain links TRBV28 to TRBJ1-6; D is possibly TRBD1 (6 bases). This CDR3 region has 15 residues. V was cut by 6 bases and J by 7 bases, with 16 bases left in between. CDR1 and CDR2 from the germline V gene are MDHEN and SYDVKM. The CDR3 bases are TGTGCCAGCAGGTCAACAGGGCAGGGAAATTCACCCCTCCACTTT. Amino acid sequence: CASRSTGQGNSPLHF.

This clone was recorded a few times. This chain joins TRBV7-2 and TRBJ2-7; no firm D call. Trimming removed 2 bases from V and 0 bases from J, with 11 bases in between. This CDR3 region has 15 residues. CDR1 is SGHTA, CDR2 FQGNSA, per germline. CDR3 coding DNA: TGTGCCAGCAGCTTAACAGAAGATATCTCCTACGAGCAGTACTTC. Translated, it gives CASSLTEDISYEQYF.

The V gene is TRBV29-1, the J gene TRBJ1-3; TRBD1 is a possible D gene (5 bases). Trimming took 0 bases from V and 4 from J, leaving 7 bases between them. The CDR3 is 13 amino acids. Per the germline V gene, CDR1 is SQVTM and CDR2 is ANQGSEA. CDR3 sequence (DNA): TGCAGCGTTGAAGACAGGGCCGGAAACACCATATATTTT. Residues: CSVEDRAGNTIYF. Filled out from reference TRBV29-1 and TRBJ1-3, the complete variable domain reads SAVISQKPSRDICQRGTSLTIQCQVDSQVTMMFWYRQQPGQSLTLIATANQGSEATYESGFVIDKFPISRPNLTFSTLTVSNMSPEDSSIYLCSVEDRAGNTIYFGEGSWLTVV.

The chain links TRBV14 to TRBJ2-7; D is possibly TRBD2 (5 bases). Germline V gene lookup returns CDR1 SGHDN and CDR2 FVKESK. This CDR3 has 15 amino acids. V was cut by 1 base and J by 3 bases, with 13 bases left in between. The CDR3 DNA reads TGTGCCAGCAGCCAAGCGGGGAGTTTCGTCTACGAGCAGTACTTC. This encodes CASSQAGSFVYEQYF.

In DNA form, the CDR3 reads TGTGCCAGCAGCTTTGGACTAGCGGGCACAGATACGCAGTATTTT. This gives the protein CASSFGLAGTDTQYF. This chain connects TRBV9 to TRBJ2-3; 10 nucleotides match TRBD2. The CDR3 sequence is 15 residues long. Looked up from germline, CDR1 is SGDLS and CDR2 is YYNGEE. The V and J ends lost 4 bases and 1 base, in that order; junction bases with no gene match: 3.

The DNA for the CDR3 is TGTGCCAGCAGTGGAATTAGCGGGAGCGTAACCGATACGCAGTATTTT. This sequence encodes CASSGISGSVTDTQYF. The chain is built from TRBV6-1 and TRBJ2-3; 9 positions match TRBD2. The germline V gene has CDR1 MNHNS and CDR2 SASEGT. CDR3 length equals 16 residues. V was pared by 4 bases and J by 6 bases, with 11 bases of the junction left unmatched.

The gene calls are TRBV5-4 and TRBJ2-7; D not certain. The CDR3 sequence is 11 residues long. The V end was cut by 0 bases, the J end by 6 bases, with 4 bases between. Looked up from germline, CDR1 is SGHNT and CDR2 is YYREEE (reference sequence). CDR3 sequence reads: CASSLGGEQYF. For the CDR3, the DNA is TGTGCCAGCAGCTTGGGCGGCGAGCAGTACTTC.

V gene TRBV7-6 combines with J gene TRBJ1-4; D gene unclear. The CDR3 covers 15 residues. Germline V gene data show CDR1 as SGHVS and CDR2 as FNYEAQ. Between the trimmed V and J ends, which lost 5 bases and 0 bases, there was a span of 10 bases. In DNA form, the CDR3 reads TGTGCCAGCAGCCCTCAGACTGCAACTAATGAAAAACTGTTTTTT. Protein product: CASSPQTATNEKLFF.

The chain links TRBV5-1 to TRBJ2-3; unclear D gene. This CDR3 comprises 14 residues. Germline CDR1 and CDR2: SGHRS and YFSETQ. The germline V and J ends were trimmed by 4 bases and 4 bases, with 13 bases remaining between them. In DNA form, the CDR3 reads TGCGCCAGCAGCCCCTTCGCAGGTTCAGATACGCAGTATTTT. It encodes CASSPFAGSDTQYF.

The chain joins TRBV2 to TRBJ1-2, with no clear D. Germline V lookup: CDR1 SNHLY, CDR2 FYNNEI. The CDR3 length is 13 residues. The ends were cut back, 3 bases at V and 0 bases at J, with 5 bases in the middle. The CDR3 DNA is TGTGCCAGCAGTGACCTACCTAACTATGGCTACACCTTC. Translating gives CASSDLPNYGYTF.

The chain uses TRBV29-1 and TRBJ2-1; TRBD2 agrees at 11 bases. Germline trimming cut 6 bases from V and 4 bases from J; bases unmatched to any gene: 14. Germline values: CDR1 SQVTM, CDR2 ANQGSEA. The CDR3 has 17 residues. CDR3 protein: CSVELAGDIAPYNEQFF. The CDR3 DNA sequence: TGCAGCGTCGAACTAGCGGGAGATATAGCGCCATACAATGAGCAGTTCTTC.